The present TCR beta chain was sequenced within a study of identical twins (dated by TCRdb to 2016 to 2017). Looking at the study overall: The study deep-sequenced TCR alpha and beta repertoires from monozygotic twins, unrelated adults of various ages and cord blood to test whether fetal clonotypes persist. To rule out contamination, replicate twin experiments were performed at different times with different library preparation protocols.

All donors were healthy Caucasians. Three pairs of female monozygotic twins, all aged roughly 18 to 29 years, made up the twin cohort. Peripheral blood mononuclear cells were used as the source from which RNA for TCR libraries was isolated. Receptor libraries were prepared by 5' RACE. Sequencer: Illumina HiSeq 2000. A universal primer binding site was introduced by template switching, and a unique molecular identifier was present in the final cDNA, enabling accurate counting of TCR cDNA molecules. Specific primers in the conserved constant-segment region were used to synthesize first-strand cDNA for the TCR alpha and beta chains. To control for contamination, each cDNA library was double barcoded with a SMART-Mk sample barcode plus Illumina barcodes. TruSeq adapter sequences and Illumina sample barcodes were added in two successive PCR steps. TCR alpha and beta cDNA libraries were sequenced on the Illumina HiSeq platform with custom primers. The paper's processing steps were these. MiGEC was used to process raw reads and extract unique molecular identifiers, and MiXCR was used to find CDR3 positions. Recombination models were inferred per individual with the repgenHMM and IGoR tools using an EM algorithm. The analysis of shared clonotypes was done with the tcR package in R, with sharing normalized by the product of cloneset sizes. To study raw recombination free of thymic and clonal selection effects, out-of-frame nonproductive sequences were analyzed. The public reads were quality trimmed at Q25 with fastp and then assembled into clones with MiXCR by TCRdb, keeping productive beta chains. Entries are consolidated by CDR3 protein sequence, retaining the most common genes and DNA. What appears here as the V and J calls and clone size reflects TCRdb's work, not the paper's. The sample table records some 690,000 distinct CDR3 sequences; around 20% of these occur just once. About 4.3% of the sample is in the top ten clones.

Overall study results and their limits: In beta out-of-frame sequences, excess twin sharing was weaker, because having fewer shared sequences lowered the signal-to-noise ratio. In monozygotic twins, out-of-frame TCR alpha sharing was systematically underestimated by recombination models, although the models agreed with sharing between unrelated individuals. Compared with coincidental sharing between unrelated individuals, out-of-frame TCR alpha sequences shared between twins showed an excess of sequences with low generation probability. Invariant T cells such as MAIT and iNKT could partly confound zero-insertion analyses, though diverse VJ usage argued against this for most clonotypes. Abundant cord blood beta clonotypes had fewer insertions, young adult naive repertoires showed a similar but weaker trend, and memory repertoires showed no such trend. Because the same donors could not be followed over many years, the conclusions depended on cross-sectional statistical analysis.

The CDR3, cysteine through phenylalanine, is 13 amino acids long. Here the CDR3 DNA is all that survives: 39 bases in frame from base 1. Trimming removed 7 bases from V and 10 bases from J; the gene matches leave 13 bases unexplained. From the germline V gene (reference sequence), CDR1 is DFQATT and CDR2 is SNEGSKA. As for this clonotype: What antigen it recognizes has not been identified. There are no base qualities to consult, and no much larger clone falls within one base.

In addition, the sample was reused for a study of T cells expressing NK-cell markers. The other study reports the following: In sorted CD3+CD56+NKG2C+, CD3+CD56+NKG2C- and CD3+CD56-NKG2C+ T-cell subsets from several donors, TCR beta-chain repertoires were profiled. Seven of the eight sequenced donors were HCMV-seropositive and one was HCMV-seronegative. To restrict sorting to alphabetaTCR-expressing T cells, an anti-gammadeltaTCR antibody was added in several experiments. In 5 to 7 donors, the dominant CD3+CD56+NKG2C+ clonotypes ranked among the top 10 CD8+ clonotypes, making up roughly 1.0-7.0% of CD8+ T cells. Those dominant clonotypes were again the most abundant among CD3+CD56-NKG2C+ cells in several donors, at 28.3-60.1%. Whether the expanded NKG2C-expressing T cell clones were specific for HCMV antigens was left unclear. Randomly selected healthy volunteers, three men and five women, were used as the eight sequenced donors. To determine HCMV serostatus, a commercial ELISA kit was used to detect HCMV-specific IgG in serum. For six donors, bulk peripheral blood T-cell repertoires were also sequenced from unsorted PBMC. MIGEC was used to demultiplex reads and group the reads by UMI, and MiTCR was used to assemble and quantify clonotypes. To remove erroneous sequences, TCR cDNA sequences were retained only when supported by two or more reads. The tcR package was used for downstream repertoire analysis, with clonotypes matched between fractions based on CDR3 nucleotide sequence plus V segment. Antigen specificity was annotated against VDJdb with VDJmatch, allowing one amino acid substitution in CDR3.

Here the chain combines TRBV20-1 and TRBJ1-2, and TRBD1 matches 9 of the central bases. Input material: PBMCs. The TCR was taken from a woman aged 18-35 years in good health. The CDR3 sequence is CSVPGQGYYDYTF. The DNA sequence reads TGCAGTGTTCCGGGACAGGGATATTACGACTACACCTTC.